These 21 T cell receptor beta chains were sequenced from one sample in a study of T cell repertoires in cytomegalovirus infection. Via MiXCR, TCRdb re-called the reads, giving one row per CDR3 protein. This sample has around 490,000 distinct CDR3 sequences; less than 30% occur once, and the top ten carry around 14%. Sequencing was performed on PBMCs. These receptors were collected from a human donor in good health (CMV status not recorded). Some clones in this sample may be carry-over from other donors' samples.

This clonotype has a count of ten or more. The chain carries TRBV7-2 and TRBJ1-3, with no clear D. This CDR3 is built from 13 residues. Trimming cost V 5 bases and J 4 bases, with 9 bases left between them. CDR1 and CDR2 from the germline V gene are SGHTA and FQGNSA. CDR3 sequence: CASSLPGGNTIYF. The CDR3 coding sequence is TGTGCCAGCAGCCTCCCTGGCGGAAACACCATATATTTT.

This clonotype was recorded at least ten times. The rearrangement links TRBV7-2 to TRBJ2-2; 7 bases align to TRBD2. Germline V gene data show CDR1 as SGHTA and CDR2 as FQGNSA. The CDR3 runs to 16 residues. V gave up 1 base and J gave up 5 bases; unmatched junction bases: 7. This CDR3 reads CASSLVGGSLTGELFF. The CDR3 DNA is TGTGCCAGCAGCTTAGTGGGAGGGTCTTTGACCGGGGAGCTGTTTTTT.

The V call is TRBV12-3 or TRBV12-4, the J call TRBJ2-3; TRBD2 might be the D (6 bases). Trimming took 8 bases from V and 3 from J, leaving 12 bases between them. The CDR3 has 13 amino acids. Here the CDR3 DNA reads TGTGCCAGCCACCTGGGGACTACAGATACGCAGTATTTT. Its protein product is CASHLGTTDTQYF.

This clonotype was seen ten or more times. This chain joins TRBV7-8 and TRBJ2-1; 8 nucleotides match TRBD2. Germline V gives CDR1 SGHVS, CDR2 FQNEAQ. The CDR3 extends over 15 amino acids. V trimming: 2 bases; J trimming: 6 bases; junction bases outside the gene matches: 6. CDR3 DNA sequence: TGTGCCAGCAGCTTATCTAGCGGGCCCACCAATGAGCAGTTCTTC. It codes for CASSLSSGPTNEQFF.

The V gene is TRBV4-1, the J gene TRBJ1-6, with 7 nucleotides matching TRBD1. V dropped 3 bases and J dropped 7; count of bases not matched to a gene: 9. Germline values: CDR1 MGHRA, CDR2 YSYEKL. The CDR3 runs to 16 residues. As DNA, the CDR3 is TGCGCCAGCAGCCAGGGAGGGGGCCGGATAAATTCACCCCTCCACTTT. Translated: CASSQGGGRINSPLHF.

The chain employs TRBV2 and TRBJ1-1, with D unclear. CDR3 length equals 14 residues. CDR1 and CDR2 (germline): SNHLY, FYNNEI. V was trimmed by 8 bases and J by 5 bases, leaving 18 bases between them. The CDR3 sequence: CASGETSVGTEAFF. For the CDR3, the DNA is TGTGCCAGCGGAGAAACAAGCGTAGGAACTGAAGCTTTCTTT.

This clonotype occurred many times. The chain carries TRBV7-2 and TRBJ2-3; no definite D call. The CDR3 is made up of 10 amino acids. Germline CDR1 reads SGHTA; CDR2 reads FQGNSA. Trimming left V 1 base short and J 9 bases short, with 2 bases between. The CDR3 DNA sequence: TGTGCCAGCAGCTTAGGCACGCAGTATTTT. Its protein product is CASSLGTQYF.

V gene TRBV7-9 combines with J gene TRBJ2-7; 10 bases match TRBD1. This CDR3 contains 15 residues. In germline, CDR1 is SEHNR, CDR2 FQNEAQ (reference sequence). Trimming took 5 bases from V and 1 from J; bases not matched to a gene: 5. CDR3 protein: CASSGTGQGSYEQYV. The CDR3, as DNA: TGTGCCAGCAGCGGCACGGGACAGGGGTCCTACGAGCAGTACGTC.

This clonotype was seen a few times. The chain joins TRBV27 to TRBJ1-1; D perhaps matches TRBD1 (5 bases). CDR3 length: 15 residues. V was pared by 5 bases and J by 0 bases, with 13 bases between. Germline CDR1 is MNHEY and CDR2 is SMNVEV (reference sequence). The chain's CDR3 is CASSPSGRLNTEAFF. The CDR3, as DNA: TGTGCCAGCAGTCCCTCGGGACGGCTGAACACTGAAGCTTTCTTT.

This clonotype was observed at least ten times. CDR3 nucleotides: TGTGCCAGCAACACAATGAAAGACAGGGGAGGTCAAAAACTGTTTTTT. Its translation is CASNTMKDRGGQKLFF. The chain joins TRBV28 to TRBJ1-4; 8 bases match TRBD1. This CDR3 region has 16 residues. V lost 7 bases and J lost 9; bases outside the gene matches: 16. Germline V gives CDR1 MDHEN, CDR2 SYDVKM.

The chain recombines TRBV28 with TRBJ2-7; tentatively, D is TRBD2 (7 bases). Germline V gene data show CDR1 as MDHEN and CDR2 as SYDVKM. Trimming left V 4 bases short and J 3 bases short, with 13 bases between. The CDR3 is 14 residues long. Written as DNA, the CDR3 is TGTGCCAGCAGTTCGGGGGGCAGCGTCTACGAGCAGTACTTC. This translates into CASSSGGSVYEQYF. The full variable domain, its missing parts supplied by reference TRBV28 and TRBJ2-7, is DVKVTQSSRYLVKRTGEKVFLECVQDMDHENMFWYRQDPGLGLRLIYFSYDVKMKEKGDIPEGYSVSREKKERFSLILESASTNQTSMYLCASSSGGSVYEQYFGPGTRLTVT.

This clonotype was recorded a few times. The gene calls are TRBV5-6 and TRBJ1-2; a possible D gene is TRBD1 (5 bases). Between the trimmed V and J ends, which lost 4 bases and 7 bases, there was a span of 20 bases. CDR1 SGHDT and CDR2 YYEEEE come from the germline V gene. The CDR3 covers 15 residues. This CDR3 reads CASSPPQGTFRGYTF. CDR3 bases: TGTGCCAGCAGCCCGCCGCAGGGAACATTTCGTGGCTACACCTTC.

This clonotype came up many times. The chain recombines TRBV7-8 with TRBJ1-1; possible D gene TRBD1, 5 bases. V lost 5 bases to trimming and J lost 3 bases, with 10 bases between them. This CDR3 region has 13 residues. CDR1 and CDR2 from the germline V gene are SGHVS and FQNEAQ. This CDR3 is CASSRQGDTEAFF. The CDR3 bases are TGTGCCAGCAGCCGTCAGGGAGACACTGAAGCTTTCTTT.

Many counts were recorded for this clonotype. The CDR3 loop is CASSLLGNEQFF. The CDR3 bases are TGTGCCAGCAGTTTACTTGGCAATGAGCAGTTCTTC. V and J are TRBV12-3 or TRBV12-4 and TRBJ2-1; D not certain. Trimming removed 2 bases at V and 6 bases at J, with 5 bases between. The CDR3 contains 12 residues.

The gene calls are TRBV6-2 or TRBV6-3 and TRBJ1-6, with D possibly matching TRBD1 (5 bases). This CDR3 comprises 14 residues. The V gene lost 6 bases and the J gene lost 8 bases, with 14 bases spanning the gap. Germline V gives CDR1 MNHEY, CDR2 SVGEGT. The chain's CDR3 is CASRAARDHSPLHF. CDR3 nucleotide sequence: TGTGCCAGCAGAGCCGCGAGGGACCATTCACCCCTCCACTTT.

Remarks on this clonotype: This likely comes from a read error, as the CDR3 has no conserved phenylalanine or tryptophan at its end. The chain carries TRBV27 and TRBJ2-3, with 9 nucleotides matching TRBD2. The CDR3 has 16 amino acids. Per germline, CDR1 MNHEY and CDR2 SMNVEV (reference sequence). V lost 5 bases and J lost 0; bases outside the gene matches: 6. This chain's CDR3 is CASSPGLAGSTDTQYL. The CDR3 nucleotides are TGTGCCAGCAGTCCCGGGCTAGCGGGAAGCACAGATACGCAGTATCTT.

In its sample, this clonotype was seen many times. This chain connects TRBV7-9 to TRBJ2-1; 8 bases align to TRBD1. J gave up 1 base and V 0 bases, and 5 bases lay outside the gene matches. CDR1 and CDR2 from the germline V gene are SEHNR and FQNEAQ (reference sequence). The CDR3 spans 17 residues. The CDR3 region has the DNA TGTGCCAGCAGCTTAGCGCTGCAGGGGGCGTCCTACAATGAGCAGTTCTTC. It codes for CASSLALQGASYNEQFF.

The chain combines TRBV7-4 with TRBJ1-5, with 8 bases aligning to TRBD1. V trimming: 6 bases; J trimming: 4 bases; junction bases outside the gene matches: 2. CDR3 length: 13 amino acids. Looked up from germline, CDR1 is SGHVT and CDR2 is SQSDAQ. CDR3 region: CASRQGANQPQHF. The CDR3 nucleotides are TGTGCCAGCAGGCAGGGGGCGAATCAGCCCCAGCATTTT.

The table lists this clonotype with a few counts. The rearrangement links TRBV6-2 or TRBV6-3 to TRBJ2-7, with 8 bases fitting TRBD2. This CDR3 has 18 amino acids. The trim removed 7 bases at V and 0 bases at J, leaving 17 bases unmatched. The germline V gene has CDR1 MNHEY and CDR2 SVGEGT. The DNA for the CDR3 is TGTGCCAGCACAGACGAGAGTTCCCTAGCGGGCCTCTCCTACGAGCAGTACTTC. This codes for CASTDESSLAGLSYEQYF.

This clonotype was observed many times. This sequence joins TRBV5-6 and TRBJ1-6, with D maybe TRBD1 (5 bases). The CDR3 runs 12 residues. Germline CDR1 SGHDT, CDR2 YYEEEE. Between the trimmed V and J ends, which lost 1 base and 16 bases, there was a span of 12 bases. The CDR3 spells CASSLYSGILHF. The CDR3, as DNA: TGTGCCAGCAGCTTGTATTCAGGGATTCTCCACTTT.

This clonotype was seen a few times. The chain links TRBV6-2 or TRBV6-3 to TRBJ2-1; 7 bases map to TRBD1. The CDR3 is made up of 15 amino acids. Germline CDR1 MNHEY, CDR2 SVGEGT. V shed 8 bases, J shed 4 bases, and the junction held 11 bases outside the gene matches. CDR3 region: CASYGTGQLYNEQFF. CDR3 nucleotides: TGTGCCAGCTACGGAACGGGACAGCTATACAATGAGCAGTTCTTC.